The rows below give T cell receptor beta chains drawn from one sample of a study of shared clonotypes between healthy human individuals. Produced via immunoSEQ multiplex PCR; TCRdb's table is partial and in-frame only. The sample lists some 2,500,000 clones, around 90% seen once, with 0.37% in the top ten. What was sequenced was naive CD4+ T cells from PBMCs. Receptor source: a man aged 18 to 30 in good health. Some clones in this sample may be carry-over from other donors' samples. The CDR3 runs from the conserved cysteine through the conserved F or W. A D gene is named only where the DNA matches it firmly. Rows may omit the clone size; those that give it use once, few, many or a size class.

>TRBV11-1|.|TRBJ2-1|.|17
CASSLVPLAVGNNEQFF
TGTGCCAGCAGCTTAGTCCCGCTAGCAGTGGGTAACAATGAGCAGTTCTTC
>TRBV11-2|.|TRBJ1-4|once|14
CASSLGRFNEKLYF
TGTGCCAGCAGCTTAGGGCGATTTAATGAAAAACTGTATTTT
>TRBV10-3|TRBD2|TRBJ2-7|.|14
CAISENGGVSAQYF
TGTGCCATCAGTGAGAATGGGGGGGTTAGTGCGCAGTACTTC
>TRBV7-9|.|TRBJ2-2|.|15
CASRPGARLTGELFF
TGTGCCAGCAGACCAGGGGCCCGTCTAACCGGGGAGCTGTTTTTT
>TRBV6-5|TRBD1|TRBJ2-7|.|13
CASSTGGPYEQYF
TGTGCCAGCAGTACAGGGGGCCCCTACGAGCAGTACTTC
>TRBV28|.|TRBJ1-1|.|14
CASSPAYLAPEAFF
TGTGCCAGCAGCCCTGCCTACCTGGCCCCTGAAGCTTTCTTT
>TRBV9|.|TRBJ1-1|.|14
CASSPNVAETEAFF
TGTGCCAGCAGCCCCAACGTAGCGGAGACTGAAGCTTTCTTT
>TRBV5-5|TRBD1|TRBJ1-2|.|16
CASSFGGTASNYGYTF
TGTGCCAGCAGCTTCGGGGGGACAGCATCGAACTATGGCTACACCTTC
>TRBV19|.|TRBJ2-1|.|14
CASRWGLSYNEQFF
TGTGCCAGTCGATGGGGGTTGTCCTACAATGAGCAGTTCTTC
>TRBV6-1|TRBD1|TRBJ2-2|.|15
CASSPRRGSTGELFF
TGTGCCAGCAGTCCCCGCAGGGGGTCCACCGGGGAGCTGTTTTTT
>TRBV2|.|TRBJ2-5|.|12
CASSVLEGTQYF
TGTGCCAGCAGTGTCCTAGAAGGGACCCAGTACTTC
>TRBV5-4|.|TRBJ1-1|once|16
CAIQSGQGRSYTEAFF
TGTGCCATACAATCTGGGCAGGGTAGATCGTACACTGAAGCTTTCTTT
>TRBV11-1|.|TRBJ2-1|.|14
CASSLGQLYNEQFF
TGTGCCAGCAGCTTAGGACAGCTATACAATGAGCAGTTCTTC
>TRBV30|.|TRBJ2-1|.|13
CAWSVKGAGVMFF
TGTGCCTGGAGTGTAAAGGGGGCGGGAGTCATGTTCTTC
>TRBV5-8|.|TRBJ1-2|.|15
CASSPPEAGRRGYTF
TGTGCCAGCAGCCCCCCTGAGGCAGGGAGAAGAGGCTACACCTTC
>TRBV6-5|.|TRBJ2-3|.|15
CASSPGGLLPDTQYF
TGTGCCAGCAGTCCCGGCGGTCTGTTGCCAGATACGCAGTATTTT
>TRBV10-2|TRBD1|TRBJ2-7|.|16
CASRSPDTGGPYEQYF
TGCGCCAGCAGGAGCCCGGACACAGGGGGGCCTTACGAGCAGTACTTC
>TRBV5-4|TRBD1|TRBJ1-2|.|13
CASLARGADGYTF
TGTGCCAGCCTTGCCAGGGGGGCGGATGGCTACACCTTC
>TRBV9|TRBD2|TRBJ2-1|.|18
CASSAGPAGGWENNEQFF
TGTGCCAGCAGCGCGGGACCCGCGGGGGGGTGGGAGAACAATGAGCAGTTCTTC
>TRBV5-6|.|TRBJ2-2|.|14
CASRLTGNTGELFF
TGTGCCAGCAGATTGACAGGGAACACCGGGGAGCTGTTTTTT
>TRBV6-5|TRBD2|TRBJ2-5|.|14
CASSSQLAGETQYF
TGTGCCAGCAGTTCCCAACTAGCGGGAGAGACCCAGTACTTC
>TRBV28|TRBD1|TRBJ2-2|once|15
CASSSRDRVPGELFF
TGTGCCAGCAGCAGCCGGGACAGGGTCCCCGGGGAGCTGTTTTTT
>TRBV30|TRBD1|TRBJ1-1|few|12
CAWDRAATEAFF
TGTGCCTGGGACAGGGCGGCCACTGAAGCTTTCTTT
>TRBV5-4|TRBD2|TRBJ2-3|.|16
CASSLLIGRATDTQYF
TGTGCCAGCAGCTTGTTGATCGGGAGGGCCACAGATACGCAGTATTTT
>TRBV11-2|.|TRBJ1-1|.|13
CASSLMEPTEAFF
TGTGCCAGCAGCTTAATGGAGCCAACTGAAGCTTTCTTT
>TRBV19|TRBD1|TRBJ2-7|.|14
CASSIPGGHYEQYF
TGTGCCAGTAGTATCCCAGGGGGCCACTACGAGCAGTACTTC
>TRBV5-6|.|TRBJ2-7|.|16
CASSPLGGAISYEQYF
TGTGCCAGCAGCCCCCTCGGCGGGGCCATCTCCTACGAGCAGTACTTC